These 20 T cell receptor beta chains originate from one sample sequenced in a study of spatial heterogeneity in lung cancer. TCRdb reprocessed the 5' RACE reads with MiXCR, giving one entry per CDR3 protein. The top ten clones hold around 30% of a sample with about 7,900 distinct CDR3 sequences, roughly 4.5% of them seen once. Time point in this sample: sample taken at primary tumor resection. Extraction of whole RNA from tumor, nontumor lung or frozen PBMC preceded unsorted sequencing. The material was PBMCs, obtained at surgery. All receptors derive from a male donor with early-stage non-small cell lung cancer.

A remark on this clonotype: Being off target in a library aimed at alpha chains, this beta chain has a size of little meaning. The chain uses TRBV27 and TRBJ2-1; tentatively, D is TRBD1 or TRBD2 (5 bases each). CDR3 length: 17 residues. V was clipped by 6 bases and J by 0 bases, with 18 bases between them. Germline V gives CDR1 MNHEY, CDR2 SMNVEV (reference sequence). CDR3 nucleotides: TGTGCCAGCAGAGACCCTGGGACGTTAAGCTCCTACAATGAGCAGTTCTTC. As protein: CASRDPGTLSSYNEQFF.

This clonotype is labeled medium-sized. This beta chain came through as a stray read in a library set up for alpha chains, and its size says little. The CDR3 bases are TGTGCCAGCAGTACCCAGGGACTAGCCAAAAACATTCAGTACTTC. This encodes CASSTQGLAKNIQYF. The V and J genes are TRBV2 and TRBJ2-4; perhaps TRBD2 as D (6 bases). The CDR3 totals 15 residues. Germline lookup yields CDR1 SNHLY and CDR2 FYNNEI. The V end was cut by 5 bases, the J end by 0 bases, with 11 bases between. The full variable domain, its missing parts supplied by reference TRBV2 and TRBJ2-4, is EPEVTQTPSHQVTQMGQEVILRCVPISNHLYFYWYRQILGQKVEFLVSFYNNEISEKSEIFDDQFSVERPDGSNFTLKIRSTKLEDSAMYFCASSTQGLAKNIQYFGAGTRLSVL.

This clonotype was picked up many times. The library was designed around alpha chains, so this beta chain is a stray read whose abundance carries little weight. The chain carries TRBV7-2 and TRBJ2-7, with 7 positions matching TRBD1. The CDR3 is 15 amino acids. V dropped 6 bases and J dropped 1; count of bases not matched to a gene: 9. Per the germline V gene, CDR1 is SGHTA and CDR2 is FQGNSA. As DNA, the CDR3 is TGTGCCAGCAGTCTCGGACAGGTCCAGTCCTACGAGCAGTACTTC. Translated, it gives CASSLGQVQSYEQYF.

This clonotype counts as medium-sized. In a library made to pick up alpha chains, this beta chain is a stray read with a size that means little. The chain links TRBV2 to TRBJ2-3; D not resolved. V lost 4 bases, J lost 2 bases, and 10 bases lay in between. Germline V lookup: CDR1 SNHLY, CDR2 FYNNEI. CDR3 length: 14 amino acids. CDR3 sequence reads: CASSVWIFTDTQYF. The CDR3 DNA reads as TGTGCCAGCAGTGTTTGGATCTTCACAGATACGCAGTATTTT.

Ten or more counts support this clonotype. The library was prepared for alpha chains; this beta chain is a stray read, so its frequency means little. The rearrangement uses TRBV2 and TRBJ1-2; TRBD1 matches 7 bases. This CDR3 has 13 amino acids. Germline assignment: CDR1 SNHLY and CDR2 FYNNEI. Germline trimming cut 9 bases from V and 3 bases from J; bases unmatched to any gene: 7. CDR3 in amino acids: CARERGLHYGYTF. DNA of the CDR3: TGTGCCAGAGAGAGGGGGCTTCACTATGGCTACACCTTC.

Concerning this clonotype itself: Found in a library prepared for alpha chains, this beta chain is an off-target read, and its abundance has little meaning. The chain employs TRBV20-1 and TRBJ1-2, with D perhaps TRBD1 (5 bases). This CDR3 is 12 amino acids long. V lost 5 bases and J lost 6, with 13 bases in between. Germline V CDR1 and CDR2: DFQATT, SNEGSKA (reference sequence). The CDR3: CSAPHPRDGYTF. In DNA form, the CDR3 reads TGCAGTGCTCCTCACCCCAGGGATGGCTACACCTTC.

About this clonotype: Little can be read into the size of this beta chain, an off-target read in a library designed for alpha chains. V is TRBV10-1 and J is TRBJ1-5; no definite D call. Germline-derived CDR1 and CDR2 are WNHNN and SYGVQD (reference sequence). The V gene lost 9 bases and the J gene lost 5 bases, with 23 bases spanning the gap. The CDR3 is 16 amino acids. The CDR3 here is CASLFGSPAGDQPQHF. The CDR3 nucleotides are TGCGCCAGTCTCTTCGGGAGCCCGGCCGGGGATCAGCCCCAGCATTTT.

This clonotype occurred many times. With the library built for alpha chains, this beta chain is off target and its frequency is not meaningful. The gene calls are TRBV2 and TRBJ2-1, with 10 bases matching TRBD1. V lost 4 bases and J lost 8; bases outside the gene matches: 8. The germline V gene encodes CDR1 SNHLY and CDR2 FYNNEI. The CDR3 extends over 15 amino acids. CDR3 bases: TGTGCCAGCAGTGCGCGGGACAGGGGAAAATATGAGCAGTTCTTC. Its protein product is CASSARDRGKYEQFF.

This clonotype showed up many times. Being off target in a library aimed at alpha chains, this beta chain has a size of little meaning. This chain links TRBV20-1 with TRBJ1-3, with 9 bases lining up with TRBD1. Germline CDR1 is DFQATT and CDR2 is SNEGSKA (reference sequence). With 5 bases clipped from V and 8 bases from J, the junction kept 7 bases outside the gene matches. The CDR3 runs to 13 residues. DNA of the CDR3: TGCAGTGCTTTCCGGACAGGGGAGCACACCATATATTTT. Its protein product is CSAFRTGEHTIYF.

This clonotype was counted many times. This beta chain is an off-target read within a library intended for alpha chains, so its frequency means little. The chain recombines TRBV6-2 or TRBV6-3 with TRBJ2-7; TRBD2 matches at 11 bases. CDR1 is MNHEY and CDR2 is SVGEGT in the germline V gene. CDR3 length equals 18 residues. V gave up 0 bases and J gave up 2 bases; unmatched junction bases: 9. The CDR3 is CASSYSLMGLAETYEQYF. The CDR3 DNA reads TGTGCCAGCAGTTACTCGTTGATGGGACTAGCGGAAACCTACGAGCAGTACTTC.

As concerns this clonotype: The library was prepared for alpha chains; this beta chain is a stray read, so its frequency means little. The rearrangement joins TRBV3-1 to TRBJ1-5; no reliable D call. The CDR3 covers 14 residues. Germline V gene sequence: CDR1 LGHDT, CDR2 YNNKEL (reference sequence). V was clipped by 3 bases and J by 7 bases, with 13 bases between them. CDR3 nucleotides: TGTGCCAGCAGCCAGGGAAGACGTCACCAGCCCCAGCATTTT. This codes for CASSQGRRHQPQHF.

This clonotype has more than one count but fewer than ten. Little can be read into the size of this beta chain, an off-target read in a library designed for alpha chains. The V gene is TRBV20-1, the J gene TRBJ1-5; D gene ambiguous. The length of the CDR3 is 12 residues. Germline loops: CDR1 DFQATT, CDR2 SNEGSKA (reference sequence). V was pared by 6 bases and J by 7 bases, with 13 bases between. The CDR3 loop reads CSAQPVQQPQHF. The CDR3 nucleotides read TGCAGTGCCCAACCGGTTCAGCAGCCCCAGCATTTT.

This clonotype was detected many times. Since it is a stray read in a library aimed at alpha chains, this beta chain has a size that is not meaningful. V gene TRBV5-1 combines with J gene TRBJ2-7, with D possibly TRBD2 on 7 matching bases. Trimming cost V 0 bases and J 6 bases, with 13 bases left between them. The CDR3 contains 14 residues. Germline values: CDR1 SGHRS, CDR2 YFSETQ. The DNA for the CDR3 is TGCGCCAGCAGCTTGGTGGGGGGGGCTGGCGAGCAGTACTTC. The encoded protein is CASSLVGGAGEQYF.

In this sample, this clonotype is medium-sized. This beta chain slipped into a library made for alpha chains as a stray read, so its size is not meaningful. The rearrangement links TRBV5-1 to TRBJ1-6; D perhaps matches TRBD1 (5 bases). CDR3 length equals 15 residues. Germline lookup yields CDR1 SGHRS and CDR2 YFSETQ. Trimming left V 0 bases short and J 11 bases short, with 15 bases between. The CDR3 DNA sequence: TGCGCCAGCAGCTTGGGATACATCGAAGGGGCACCCCTCCACTTT. Its translation: CASSLGYIEGAPLHF.

Ten or more counts support this clonotype. The library was built for alpha chains, so this beta chain is an off-target read and its size means little. This chain joins TRBV12-3 or TRBV12-4 and TRBJ1-5, with D possibly matching TRBD1 (5 bases). Trimming took off 1 base at V and 6 bases at J, with 10 bases between the two ends. CDR3 length equals 14 residues. The CDR3 here is CASSLGGGPQPQHF. The DNA for the CDR3 is TGTGCCAGCAGTTTAGGGGGGGGTCCTCAGCCCCAGCATTTT.

This clonotype qualifies as medium-sized. This beta chain came through as a stray read in a library set up for alpha chains, and its size says little. This chain joins TRBV13 and TRBJ1-1; maybe TRBD1 (6 bases). Trimming stripped 5 bases from V and 6 bases from J, with 16 bases between. The length of the CDR3 is 14 residues. Germline V lookup: CDR1 PRHDT, CDR2 FYEKMQ (reference sequence). The CDR3 coding sequence is TGTGCCAGCAGCCCGACGAGACAGGCTCCTGAAGCTTTCTTT. Protein sequence: CASSPTRQAPEAFF.

This clonotype has just a few counts. This beta chain lies outside the target of a library built for alpha chains; its clone size means little. V and J are TRBV6-5 and TRBJ2-1; the D is unclear. The CDR3 runs to 15 residues. Germline V gene data show CDR1 as MNHEY and CDR2 as SVGAGI. The ends were cut back, 6 bases at V and 6 bases at J, with 18 bases in the middle. The CDR3 sequence: CASSNPGSAFNEQFF. The CDR3 DNA is TGTGCCAGCAGCAACCCCGGGTCTGCCTTCAATGAGCAGTTCTTC.

Notes on this clonotype: This beta chain slipped into a library made for alpha chains as a stray read, so its size is not meaningful. This chain joins TRBV6-1 and TRBJ2-5; 12 bases match TRBD2. With V trimmed by 2 bases and J by 2 bases, 0 bases remained unmatched. The CDR3 has 15 residues. The germline V gene encodes CDR1 MNHNS and CDR2 SASEGT. CDR3 DNA: TGTGCCAGCAGTGAACTAGCGGGGGGGCAAGAGACCCAGTACTTC. It yields the protein CASSELAGGQETQYF.

Worth noting for this clonotype: This beta chain was picked up by a library intended for alpha chains and is off target, so its count carries little meaning. V is TRBV6-6 and J is TRBJ1-2; TRBD1 matches at 8 bases. J gave up 3 bases and V 5 bases, and 5 bases lay outside the gene matches. This CDR3 spans 14 amino acids. Looked up from germline, CDR1 is MNHNY and CDR2 is SVGAGI (reference sequence). The DNA for the CDR3 is TGTGCCAGCAGTGGAGGACAGGGCCACTATGGCTACACCTTC. Translated: CASSGGQGHYGYTF.

This clonotype was counted ten times or more. In a library made to pick up alpha chains, this beta chain is a stray read with a size that means little. This chain uses TRBV20-1 with TRBJ2-5, with D perhaps TRBD2 (6 bases). CDR3 length: 14 amino acids. Deletions cut 6 bases from V and 0 bases from J, with 14 bases between. Germline V lookup: CDR1 DFQATT, CDR2 SNEGSKA (reference sequence). The chain's CDR3 is CSAPPGGNQETQYF. The CDR3 nucleotides are TGCAGTGCCCCTCCCGGAGGGAACCAAGAGACCCAGTACTTC.